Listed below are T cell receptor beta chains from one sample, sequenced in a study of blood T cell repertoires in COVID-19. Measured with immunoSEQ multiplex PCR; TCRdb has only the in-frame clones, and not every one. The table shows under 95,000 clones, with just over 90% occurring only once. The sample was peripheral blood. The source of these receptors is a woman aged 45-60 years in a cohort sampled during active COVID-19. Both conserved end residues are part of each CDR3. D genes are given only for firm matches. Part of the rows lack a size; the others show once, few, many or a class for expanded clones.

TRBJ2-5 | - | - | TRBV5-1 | CASSSNRITQETQYF | TGCGCCAGCAGCTCGAACAGGATTACTCAAGAGACCCAGTACTTC
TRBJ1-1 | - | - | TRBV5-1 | CASSAPLGQGNTEAFF | TGCGCCAGCAGCGCCCCTTTAGGGCAGGGGAACACTGAAGCTTTCTTT
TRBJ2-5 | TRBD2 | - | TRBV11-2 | CASSAGGTSGVETQYF | TGTGCCAGCAGCGCGGGGGGCACCTCGGGGGTCGAGACCCAGTACTTC
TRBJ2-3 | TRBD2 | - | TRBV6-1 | CASSEALAGGQTDTQYF | TGTGCCAGCAGTGAAGCGCTCGCGGGGGGGCAAACAGATACGCAGTATTTT
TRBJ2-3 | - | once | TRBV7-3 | CASSRTGGPMQYF | TGTGCCAGCAGCCGCACTGGGGGCCCTATGCAGTATTTT
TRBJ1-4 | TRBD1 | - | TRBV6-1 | CASSEGGGDEKLFF | TGTGCCAGCAGTGAAGGAGGGGGCGATGAAAAACTGTTTTTT
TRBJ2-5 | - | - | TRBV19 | CASSIHRTQETQYF | TGTGCCAGTAGTATACACAGAACGCAAGAGACCCAGTACTTC
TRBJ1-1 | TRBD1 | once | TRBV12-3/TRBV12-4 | CASSGQGNTEAFF | TGTGCCAGCAGCGGACAGGGGAACACTGAAGCTTTCTTT
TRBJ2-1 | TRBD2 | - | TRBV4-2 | CASSQVSFGRGSSYNEQFF | TGTGCCAGCAGCCAAGTTTCATTCGGGAGGGGGAGCTCCTACAATGAGCAGTTCTTC
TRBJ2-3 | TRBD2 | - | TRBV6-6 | CASSRGGVSTDTQYF | TGTGCCAGCAGTCGGGGGGGGGTAAGCACAGATACGCAGTATTTT
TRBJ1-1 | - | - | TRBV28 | CASRRQSGGAFF | TGTGCCAGCAGAAGACAGTCGGGGGGTGCTTTCTTT
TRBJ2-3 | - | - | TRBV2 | CASSRSIYTSTDTQYF | TGTGCCAGCAGTCGTTCGATATATACTAGCACAGATACGCAGTATTTT
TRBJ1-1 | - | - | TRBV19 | CASSADRNTEAFF | TGTGCCAGTAGTGCTGACAGGAACACTGAAGCTTTCTTT
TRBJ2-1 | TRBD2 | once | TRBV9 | CASSGAGGLYNEQFF | TGTGCCAGCAGCGGAGCGGGAGGTCTGTACAATGAGCAGTTCTTC
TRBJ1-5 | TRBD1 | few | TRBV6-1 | CASSEPYYRGYSNQPQHF | TGTGCCAGCAGTGAACCTTACTACAGGGGTTATAGCAATCAGCCCCAGCATTTT
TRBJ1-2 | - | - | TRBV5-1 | CASSLGYTSNYGYTF | TGCGCCAGCAGCTTGGGCTATACCTCTAACTATGGCTACACCTTC
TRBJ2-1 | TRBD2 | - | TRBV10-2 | CASSPGTSGVSYNEQFF | TGCGCCAGCAGTCCTGGGACTAGCGGGGTCTCCTACAATGAGCAGTTCTTC
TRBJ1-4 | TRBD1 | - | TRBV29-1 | CSVAGGLGEKLFF | TGCAGCGTCGCAGGGGGCCTTGGTGAAAAACTGTTTTTT
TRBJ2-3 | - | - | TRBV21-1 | CASSKTSGGSSADTQYF | TGTGCCAGCAGCAAGACTAGCGGGGGCTCATCCGCTGATACGCAGTATTTT
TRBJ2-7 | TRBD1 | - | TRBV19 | CASSKGQQNYEQYF | TGTGCCAGTAGTAAGGGACAGCAGAATTACGAGCAGTACTTC
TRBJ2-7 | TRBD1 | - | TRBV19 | CASSTGTVFSYEQYF | TGTGCCAGTAGTACGGGGACAGTATTCTCCTACGAGCAGTACTTC
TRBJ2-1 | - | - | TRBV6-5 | CASAGLYNEQFF | TGTGCCAGCGCGGGACTCTACAATGAGCAGTTCTTC
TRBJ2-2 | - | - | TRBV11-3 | CASSLDHRNTGELFF | TGTGCCAGCAGCTTAGATCACAGAAACACCGGGGAGCTGTTTTTT
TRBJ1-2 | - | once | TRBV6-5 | CASANPGGYTF | TGTGCCAGCGCAAATCCAGGCGGCTACACCTTC
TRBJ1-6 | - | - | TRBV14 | CASSQTRGGWIESPLHF | TGTGCCAGCAGCCAGACTCGCGGGGGATGGATAGAATCACCCCTCCACTTT
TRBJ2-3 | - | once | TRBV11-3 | CASSRESPDTQYF | TGTGCCAGCAGTCGGGAGAGCCCAGATACGCAGTATTTT